Each of the 9 T cell receptor beta chains below was sequenced from the same sample in a study of CD8+ T cells in alopecia areata. Treatment specified: oral pan-JAK inhibitor, 5-10 mg twice daily. cDNA reverse transcribed from extracted RNA served as the sequencing template. Method: immunoSEQ multiplex PCR; TCRdb's copy keeps in-frame clones and lacks some. The sample carries under 150,000 clones, approximately 55% recorded once. Sample: CD4+ T cells sorted from blood, taken at week 24, from a patient treated with tofacitinib. The receptors stem from a human donor with alopecia areata.

The CDR3 region is CASSTHRDQPDTQYF. CDR3 in DNA: TGTGCCAGCAGCACCCACCGGGACCAACCAGATACGCAGTATTTT. J is TRBJ2-3 and V is TRBV7-9; D is possibly TRBD1 or TRBD2 (5 bases each). Deletions cut 5 bases from V and 4 bases from J, with 16 bases between. CDR1 and CDR2 from the germline V gene are SEHNR and FQNEAQ (reference sequence). CDR3 length: 15 amino acids.

This sequence joins TRBV19 and TRBJ1-2, with D uncertain. Germline V gene lookup returns CDR1 LNHDA and CDR2 SQIVND (reference sequence). The CDR3 runs to 13 residues. V lost 6 bases to trimming and J lost 7 bases, with 15 bases between them. CDR3 DNA sequence: TGTGCCAGTAGCATCGAAATGAGGAGTGGCTACACCTTC. This encodes CASSIEMRSGYTF.

This clone was detected a few times. The chain recombines TRBV2 with TRBJ2-7; 7 bases line up with TRBD1. The CDR3 contains 15 residues. The ends lost 7 bases at V and 0 bases at J; junction bases unmatched: 9. Germline V gene data show CDR1 as SNHLY and CDR2 as FYNNEI. The chain's CDR3 is CASTMTGMGSYEQYF. CDR3 DNA sequence: TGTGCCAGCACCATGACAGGGATGGGCTCCTACGAGCAGTACTTC.

This clone was observed many times. Lacking the conserved final phenylalanine or tryptophan, this CDR3 likely reflects a read error. Because the CDR3's place on the DNA is in doubt, the DNA is left out and the CDR3 is given as listed by TCRdb. The V and J genes are TRBV2 and TRBJ1-4; no DNA check was done on the table's D call, TRBD1. The CDR3 spans 13 residues, counting both ends. CDR1 is SNHLY and CDR2 is FYNNEI in the germline V gene. CDR3 loop: CASSLLATDGRNI.

This chain uses TRBV14 with TRBJ1-2; TRBD1 is a possible D gene (5 bases). The V gene lost 2 bases and the J gene lost 2 bases, with 9 bases spanning the gap. CDR1 SGHDN and CDR2 FVKESK come from the germline V gene. The CDR3 has 14 amino acids. CDR3 protein: CASSQSGTNYGYTF. CDR3 DNA sequence: TGTGCCAGCAGCCAATCCGGGACCAACTATGGCTACACCTTC. The full variable domain, its missing parts supplied by reference TRBV14 and TRBJ1-2, is EAGVTQFPSHSVIEKGQTVTLRCDPISGHDNLYWYRRVMGKEIKFLLHFVKESKQDESGMPNNRFLAERTGGTYSTLKVQPAELEDSGVYFCASSQSGTNYGYTFGSGTRLTVV.

This chain links TRBV27 with TRBJ1-2; tentative D call: TRBD1 (5 bases). This CDR3 has 14 residues. Germline V gene lookup returns CDR1 MNHEY and CDR2 SMNVEV (reference sequence). Trimming stripped 2 bases from V and 4 bases from J, with 11 bases between. The DNA of the CDR3 is TGTGCCAGCAGTTTACGGTCAGGGCCCTATGGCTACACCTTC. It encodes CASSLRSGPYGYTF.

The chain employs TRBV18 and TRBJ2-5; 11 nucleotides line up with TRBD2. CDR3 length: 16 amino acids. The trim removed 5 bases at V and 1 base at J, leaving 6 bases unmatched. Germline values: CDR1 KGHSH, CDR2 LQKENI. This CDR3 is CASSSTSGGGQETQYF. In DNA form, the CDR3 reads TGTGCCAGCTCATCAACTAGCGGGGGAGGCCAAGAGACCCAGTACTTC.

A few counts support this clone. The rearrangement links TRBV7-2 to TRBJ2-1; weak D call: TRBD1 (5 bases). The germline V gene has CDR1 SGHTA and CDR2 FQGNSA. The CDR3 loop spans 16 amino acids. V lost 4 bases to trimming and J lost 1 base, with 14 bases between them. CDR3 region: CASSSLGRGSYNEQFF. For the CDR3, the DNA is TGTGCCAGCAGCTCCCTCGGTAGGGGTTCCTACAATGAGCAGTTCTTC.

This clone was observed a handful of times. The chain employs TRBV30 and TRBJ2-2; tentative D call: TRBD2 (5 bases). The CDR3 length is 14 residues. Germline assignment: CDR1 GTSNPN and CDR2 SVGIG (reference sequence). Trimming removed 4 bases from V and 7 bases from J, with 16 bases in between. The CDR3 loop is CAWNPNAGSGELFF. Here the CDR3 DNA reads TGTGCCTGGAATCCCAACGCTGGGAGCGGGGAGCTGTTTTTT.